The present T cell receptor beta chain was sequenced within a study of beta chain features in type 1 diabetes. On the study more broadly: Across all samples, about 100,000,000 sorted cells were examined. General study results and limits: For cells with high TCR expression, cDNA sequencing could yield over-representation.

CDR1 and CDR2 (germline): GTSNPN, SVGIG (reference sequence). The CDR3 is 15 residues long. The V and J ends lost 0 bases and 2 bases respectively, with 12 bases between them. Sequenced material consisted of expressed TCRB transcripts (all of the isolated RNA was reverse transcribed). Sequencing of naive, central memory and regulatory T cell samples gave an average of around 3.5 million reads. Clones were read by immunoSEQ multiplex PCR, and TCRdb kept only the in-frame ones, dropping some. Of hundreds of thousands of clones listed, roughly two thirds are singletons. Each population that was sorted was more than 98% pure. Regarding this clone: What it binds is unknown.

The chain links TRBV30 to TRBJ2-3, with D perhaps TRBD1 (5 bases). The receptor was derived from a man aged 30 to 39 in good health. Sequencing was done on a sample of naive CD4+ T cells from blood. CDR3 in DNA: TGTGCCTGGAGTGTTGGTCAGGGCAACACAGATACGCAGTATTTT. Translating gives CAWSVGQGNTDTQYF.